The 5 T cell receptor beta chains given below trace back to one sample, sequenced in a study of response to subunit inactivated influenza vaccine. Via MiXCR, TCRdb re-called the RT-PCR reads, giving one row per CDR3 protein. The data contain roughly 760,000 distinct CDR3 sequences, around 21% of them singletons. The sequencing used PBMCs from blood, collected around 5 days after vaccination. These receptors all come from a man aged 50-60 years who received an inactivated influenza vaccine.

The genes are TRBV12-3 or TRBV12-4 and TRBJ2-1; D might be TRBD1 or TRBD2, each matching 5 bases. Trimming took 7 bases from V and 9 from J, leaving 16 bases between them. The CDR3 length is 13 residues. This chain's CDR3 is CASTPGPTGEQFF. Here the CDR3 DNA reads TGTGCCAGCACGCCGGGACCAACGGGTGAGCAGTTCTTC.

The chain uses TRBV7-2 and TRBJ2-7, with D perhaps TRBD2 (6 bases). Trimming took off 5 bases at V and 5 bases at J, with 10 bases between the two ends. The CDR3 covers 12 residues. Looked up from germline, CDR1 is SGHTA and CDR2 is FQGNSA. The CDR3, as DNA: TGTGCCAGCAGCCGGGACTTCAACGAGCAGTACTTC. This sequence encodes CASSRDFNEQYF. Looking up the rest from reference TRBV7-2 and TRBJ2-7 gives the full variable domain: GAGVSQSPSNKVTEKGKDVELRCDPISGHTALYWYRQSLGQGLEFLIYFQGNSAPDKSGLPSDRFSAERTGGSVSTLTIQRTQQEDSAVYLCASSRDFNEQYFGPGTRLTVT.

J is TRBJ2-2 and V is TRBV24-1; D possibly corresponds to TRBD1 (5 bases). This CDR3 spans 12 amino acids. CDR1 is KGHDR and CDR2 is SFDVKD in the germline V gene. Trimming removed 7 bases at V and 6 bases at J, with 8 bases between. CDR3 amino acids: CATRDSAGELFF. The CDR3 DNA reads TGTGCCACCAGAGACAGTGCCGGGGAGCTGTTTTTT.

In its sample, this clonotype was seen a few times. The gene calls are TRBV7-9 and TRBJ2-5; 11 bases align to TRBD1. The CDR3 contains 16 residues. The trim removed 2 bases at V and 5 bases at J, leaving 7 bases unmatched. Germline V gene data show CDR1 as SEHNR and CDR2 as FQNEAQ (reference sequence). CDR3 DNA sequence: TGTGCCAGCAGCTTAACAGGGACAGGGGGACGGGAGACCCAGTACTTC. Encoded protein: CASSLTGTGGRETQYF.

This clonotype occurred a few times. The chain is built from TRBV9 and TRBJ2-1; possible D gene TRBD2, 6 bases. Trimming shortened V by 5 bases and J by 2 bases, and 14 bases separated the two germline ends. This CDR3 is 15 amino acids long. From germline, CDR1 is SGDLS and CDR2 YYNGEE. The DNA of the CDR3 is TGTGCCAGCAGGCCCGGGCCGGGAGCCTACAATGAGCAGTTCTTC. Protein sequence: CASRPGPGAYNEQFF. Full variable domain (remainder filled in from reference TRBV9 and TRBJ2-1): DSGVTQTPKHLITATGQRVTLRCSPRSGDLSVYWYQQSLDQGLQFLIQYYNGEERAKGNILERFSAQQFPDLHSELNLSSLELGDSALYFCASRPGPGAYNEQFFGPGTRLTVL.